A single sample is the source of the 21 T cell receptor beta chains below, sequenced in a study of identical twins. TCRdb reanalysed the 5' RACE reads using MiXCR and keeps one entry per CDR3 protein. The data contain 1.5 million to 2 million distinct CDR3 sequences, less than 40% of them singletons. Material for sequencing was cord blood. The origin of the receptors is a newborn girl in good health.

This clonotype came up a few times. This sequence joins TRBV5-6 and TRBJ2-6; weak D call: TRBD1 (6 bases). Germline CDR1 is SGHDT and CDR2 is YYEEEE. The CDR3 length is 18 residues. Trimming removed 0 bases at V and 2 bases at J, with 15 bases between. The CDR3 DNA reads as TGTGCCAGCAGCTTGGGGGCTAACAGGGTTCCTGGGGCCAACGTCCTGACTTTC. It yields the protein CASSLGANRVPGANVLTF.

The chain joins TRBV18 to TRBJ2-7; perhaps TRBD1 as D (5 bases). With 4 bases removed from V and 1 base from J, the gap between germline ends came to 11 bases. The CDR3 covers 14 residues. Germline CDR1 reads KGHSH; CDR2 reads LQKENI. CDR3 region: CASSQGAESYEQYF. The CDR3 bases are TGTGCCAGCTCACAAGGGGCGGAATCCTACGAGCAGTACTTC.

Comments on this clonotype: A much larger clone lies one base from this, so it may be a read error. The chain couples TRBV5-6 to TRBJ2-7, with TRBD2 matching 7 bases. Trimming cost V 5 bases and J 6 bases; bases outside gene matches: 2. This CDR3 has 11 amino acids. Germline V gene sequence: CDR1 SGHDT, CDR2 YYEEEE. The CDR3 reads CASSWTSEQYF. The DNA of the CDR3 is TGTGCCAGCAGTTGGACTAGCGAGCAGTACTTC.

CDR3 sequence (DNA): TGCAGTGCTAGAGCGGACGGGGGGGCCCATTACAATGAGCAGTTCTTC. This codes for CSARADGGAHYNEQFF. This chain joins TRBV20-1 and TRBJ2-1; 8 bases agree with TRBD2. The germline V gene has CDR1 DFQATT and CDR2 SNEGSKA (reference sequence). CDR3 length: 16 residues. V dropped 1 base and J dropped 4; count of bases not matched to a gene: 9.

Notes on this clonotype: Germline and junction disagree at one end, which may indicate a read error. The chain has TRBV12-3 or TRBV12-4 and TRBJ1-5, with TRBD1 matching over 9 bases. CDR3 size: 18 residues. For the CDR3, the DNA is TGTTCCAGCAGCTCCGGACAGGGGAGTGGGAAAATTAATCAGCCCCAGCATTTT. Translation gives CSSSSGQGSGKINQPQHF.

This clonotype occurred a few times. This chain connects TRBV12-3 or TRBV12-4 to TRBJ1-4, with D unresolved. The V end lost 3 bases, the J end lost 4 bases, and 6 bases lay between the germline ends. There are 13 residues in the CDR3. The CDR3 protein is CASSFPGNEKLFF. DNA of the CDR3: TGTGCCAGCAGTTTCCCGGGTAATGAAAAACTGTTTTTT.

The gene calls are TRBV5-5 and TRBJ2-7; no definite D call. Germline-derived CDR1 and CDR2 are SGHKS and YYEKEE (reference sequence). Trimming pared 3 bases from V and 7 bases from J, leaving 20 bases between. The CDR3 consists of 15 residues. The CDR3 nucleotides are TGTGCCAGCAGCTACGGGCTCTCAATTAGCTATGAGCAGTACTTC. Encoded protein: CASSYGLSISYEQYF.

The chain combines TRBV6-5 with TRBJ2-5; D gene ambiguous. The V and J ends lost 5 bases and 5 bases respectively, with 15 bases between them. The CDR3 totals 14 residues. In germline, CDR1 is MNHEY, CDR2 SVGAGI. CDR3 loop: CASSPIGFAETQYF. Here the CDR3 DNA reads TGTGCCAGCAGTCCCATTGGCTTTGCGGAGACCCAGTACTTC.

In its sample, this clonotype was seen many times. A junction end diverges from the germline sequence, so it may reflect a read error. This sequence joins TRBV5-1 and TRBJ2-1; 13 nucleotides line up with TRBD2. Looked up from germline, CDR1 is SGHRS and CDR2 is YFSETQ. CDR3 size: 16 residues. The CDR3 nucleotides read TGTGCCAGCAGCCCCACTAGCGGGGGGGCCTACAATGAGCAGTTCTTC. This codes for CASSPTSGGAYNEQFF.

The gene calls are TRBV27 and TRBJ1-6, with D perhaps matching TRBD1 (6 bases). Germline CDR1 MNHEY, CDR2 SMNVEV (reference sequence). The CDR3 spans 15 residues. V was shortened by 3 bases and J by 4 bases, with 10 bases between the two germline ends. The CDR3, as DNA: TGTGCCAGCAGTTTTGGGACACTATATAATTCACCCCTCCACTTT. Its translation: CASSFGTLYNSPLHF.

Comments on this clonotype: The junction differs from germline at one of its ends, possibly a read error. The chain recombines TRBV12-3 or TRBV12-4 with TRBJ1-2, with TRBD1 identical over 7 bases. The CDR3 has 14 amino acids. This CDR3 is CTSTRTGSLYGYTF. The CDR3 DNA sequence: TGTACCAGCACCCGGACAGGTTCTCTCTATGGCTACACCTTC.

The V call is TRBV5-1, the J call TRBJ1-1; no clear D gene. The length of the CDR3 is 15 residues. The germline V gene encodes CDR1 SGHRS and CDR2 YFSETQ. Deletions cut 0 bases from V and 5 bases from J, with 14 bases between. The CDR3 spells CASSLDPLQLTEAFF. The CDR3, as DNA: TGCGCCAGCAGCTTGGATCCCCTACAGCTTACTGAAGCTTTCTTT.

This clonotype was found a few times. Its ends do not fully match the called genes, so a read error is possible. The chain has TRBV5-1 and TRBJ2-5; D remains unclear. Germline CDR1 SGHRS, CDR2 YFSETQ. There are 12 residues in the CDR3. CDR3 nucleotide sequence: TGTGCCAGCAGCTTAAGGCCCAATGAGCAGTACTTC. It encodes CASSLRPNEQYF.

This clonotype came up many times. The chain links TRBV6-6 to TRBJ1-2; D is unclear. Germline values: CDR1 MNHNY, CDR2 SVGAGI (reference sequence). CDR3 size: 11 residues. Trimming stripped 5 bases from V and 5 bases from J, with 6 bases between. CDR3 sequence: CASSREYGYTF. DNA of the CDR3: TGTGCCAGCAGTCGCGAGTATGGCTACACCTTC.

CDR3 coding DNA: TGTGCCAGCAGCTCCAGACCTCGCACAGATACGCAGTATTTT. Translation: CASSSRPRTDTQYF. The rearrangement links TRBV7-2 to TRBJ2-3; D ambiguous. Germline lookup yields CDR1 SGHTA and CDR2 FQGNSA. V lost 4 bases and J 1 base, leaving 9 bases between the germline ends. The CDR3 covers 14 residues.

This clonotype has only a few counts. The chain is built from TRBV20-1 and TRBJ2-1; 8 bases map to TRBD2. The CDR3 has 15 amino acids. The J segment lost 8 bases and the V segment lost 4 bases, leaving 13 bases of the junction unmatched. Germline CDR1 DFQATT, CDR2 SNEGSKA (reference sequence). The CDR3 here is CSATYPGLVFDEQFF. Written as DNA, the CDR3 is TGCAGTGCTACTTATCCGGGACTAGTGTTCGATGAGCAGTTCTTC.

A word on this clonotype: The junction differs from germline at one of its ends, possibly a read error. The chain carries TRBV6-2 or TRBV6-3 and TRBJ2-3; D remains ambiguous. In germline, CDR1 is MNHEY, CDR2 SVGEGT. The CDR3 contains 12 residues. The CDR3 loop reads CATRASTNTQYF. CDR3 DNA sequence: TGTGCCACCCGGGCATCCACAAATACGCAGTATTTT.

The chain links TRBV10-1 to TRBJ2-3, with D maybe TRBD1 (5 bases). V lost 10 bases to trimming and J lost 0 bases, with 14 bases between them. The CDR3 consists of 14 residues. Germline CDR1 WNHNN, CDR2 SYGVQD (reference sequence). In DNA form, the CDR3 reads TGCGCCACCCAACGTTCAGGGAGCACAGATACGCAGTATTTT. Protein sequence: CATQRSGSTDTQYF.

This clonotype was counted a few times. The V gene is TRBV15, the J gene TRBJ2-5; D possibly corresponds to TRBD2 (5 bases). This CDR3 comprises 13 residues. Germline lookup yields CDR1 LNHNV and CDR2 YYDKDF (reference sequence). Trimming took off 4 bases at V and 4 bases at J, with 10 bases between the two ends. Here the CDR3 reads CATSTRLAETQYF. CDR3 nucleotide sequence: TGTGCCACCAGCACCCGGCTAGCAGAGACCCAGTACTTC. Drawing the rest from reference TRBV15 and TRBJ2-5, the complete variable domain is DAMVIQNPRYQVTQFGKPVTLSCSQTLNHNVMYWYQQKSSQAPKLLFHYYDKDFNNEADTPDNFQSRRPNTSFCFLDIRSPGLGDTAMYLCATSTRLAETQYFGPGTRLLVL.

The count of this clonotype is one. This rearrangement joins TRBV7-9 to TRBJ2-1; D is unclear. The CDR3 length is 15 residues. Germline V CDR1 and CDR2: SEHNR, FQNEAQ (reference sequence). V was cut by 3 bases and J by 2 bases, with 11 bases left in between. Written as DNA, the CDR3 is TGTGCCAGCAGCTTGGCCATGACTGCCTACAATGAGCAGTTCTTC. This translates into CASSLAMTAYNEQFF.

This clonotype was recorded a few times. The chain uses TRBV20-1 and TRBJ2-7; a possible D gene is TRBD2 (6 bases). Germline V gene data show CDR1 as DFQATT and CDR2 as SNEGSKA (reference sequence). The V end lost 1 base, the J end lost 2 bases, and 12 bases lay between the germline ends. The CDR3 length is 14 residues. The CDR3: CSARGGLLTYEQYF. CDR3 coding DNA: TGCAGTGCTAGAGGGGGACTCCTAACCTACGAGCAGTACTTC.